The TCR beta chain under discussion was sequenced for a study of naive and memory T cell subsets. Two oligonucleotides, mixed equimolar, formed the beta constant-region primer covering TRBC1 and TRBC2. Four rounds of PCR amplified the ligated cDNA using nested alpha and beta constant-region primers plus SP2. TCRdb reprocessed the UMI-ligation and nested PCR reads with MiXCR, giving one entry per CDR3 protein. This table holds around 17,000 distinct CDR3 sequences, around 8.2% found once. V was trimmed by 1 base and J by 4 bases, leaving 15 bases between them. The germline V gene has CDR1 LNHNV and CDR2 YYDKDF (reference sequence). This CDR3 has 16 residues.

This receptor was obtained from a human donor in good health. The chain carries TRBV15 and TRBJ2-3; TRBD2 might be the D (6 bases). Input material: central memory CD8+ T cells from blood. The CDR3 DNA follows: TGTGCCACCAGCAGAGGAGGCGGGGATGGCGCAGATACGCAGTATTTT. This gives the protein CATSRGGGDGADTQYF.